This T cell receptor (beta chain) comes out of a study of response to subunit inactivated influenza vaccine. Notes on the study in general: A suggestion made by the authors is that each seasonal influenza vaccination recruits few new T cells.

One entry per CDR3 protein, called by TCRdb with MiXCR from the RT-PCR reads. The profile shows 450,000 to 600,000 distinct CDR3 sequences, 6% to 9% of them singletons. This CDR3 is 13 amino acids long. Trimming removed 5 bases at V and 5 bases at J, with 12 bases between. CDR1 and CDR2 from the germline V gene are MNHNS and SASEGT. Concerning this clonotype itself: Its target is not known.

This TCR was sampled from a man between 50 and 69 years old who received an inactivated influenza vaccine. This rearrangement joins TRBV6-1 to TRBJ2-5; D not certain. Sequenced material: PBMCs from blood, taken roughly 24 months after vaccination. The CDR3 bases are TGTGCCAGCAGTATCAACCAGAGGGAGACCCAGTACTTC. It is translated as CASSINQRETQYF.